A single sample gave rise to the 13 T cell receptor beta chains below, sequenced in a study of shared clonotypes between healthy human individuals. CD45RO-negative CD8 cells positively selected for CCR7 made up the naive population, which excluded terminally differentiated effector memory CD45RA+ cells. Clones were read by immunoSEQ multiplex PCR, and TCRdb kept only the in-frame ones, dropping some. This table holds nearly 2 million clones, approximately 95% found once. The sequenced material came from naive CD8+ T cells sorted from blood. The receptors shown here come from a man younger than 35 in good health.

V and J are TRBV11-2 and TRBJ1-1; possible D gene TRBD1, 6 bases. The germline V gene encodes CDR1 SGHAT and CDR2 FQNNGV. The CDR3 length is 14 residues. V was trimmed by 0 bases and J by 2 bases, leaving 7 bases between them. CDR3: CASSLDGTNTEAFF. CDR3 in DNA: TGTGCCAGCAGCTTAGATGGGACAAACACTGAAGCTTTCTTT.

For this clone: The same CDR3 is also encoded by other DNA sequences in this sample. The genes are TRBV2 and TRBJ2-7, with D perhaps assigned TRBD1 or TRBD2 (5 bases each). CDR1 and CDR2 (germline): SNHLY, FYNNEI. V dropped 9 bases and J dropped 0 bases, with 9 bases sitting between them. The CDR3 covers 12 residues. The chain's CDR3 is CASSGTSYEQYF. The DNA for the CDR3 is TGTGCCAGTTCCGGGACCTCCTACGAGCAGTACTTC.

This clone is a singleton in its sample. The gene calls are TRBV7-3 and TRBJ2-5; D ambiguous. Trimming removed 1 base from V and 5 bases from J, with 8 bases in between. Germline V lookup: CDR1 SGHTA, CDR2 FQGTGA. The CDR3 consists of 13 residues. CDR3 bases: TGTGCCAGCAGCTTAAACCTAGTGGAGACCCAGTACTTC. Translating gives CASSLNLVETQYF.

Of note for this clone: Other DNA sequences in the same sample also yield this CDR3. The gene calls are TRBV27 and TRBJ1-5; no firm D call. The germline V gene has CDR1 MNHEY and CDR2 SMNVEV (reference sequence). The CDR3 loop spans 13 amino acids. V was trimmed by 0 bases and J by 4 bases, leaving 4 bases between them. CDR3: CASSLSGNQPQHF. The CDR3 nucleotides are TGTGCCAGCAGTTTATCAGGGAATCAGCCCCAGCATTTT.

The CDR3 is CASSLMGQNNEQFF. In nucleotides, the CDR3 is TGTGCCAGCAGTTTAATGGGACAGAACAATGAGCAGTTCTTC. The genes are TRBV28 and TRBJ2-1; TRBD1 agrees at 7 bases. Per germline, CDR1 MDHEN and CDR2 SYDVKM. CDR3 length: 14 amino acids. Germline trimming cut 2 bases from V and 5 bases from J; bases unmatched to any gene: 3.

J is TRBJ1-1 and V is TRBV30; tentatively, D is TRBD1 (6 bases). CDR3 length: 14 residues. V lost 4 bases, J lost 4 bases, and 16 bases lay in between. Germline lookup yields CDR1 GTSNPN and CDR2 SVGIG (reference sequence). This chain's CDR3 is CAWIGYEGGTEAFF. In nucleotides, the CDR3 is TGTGCCTGGATTGGGTATGAAGGGGGCACTGAAGCTTTCTTT.

The V call is TRBV13, the J call TRBJ2-7, with TRBD2 as a possible D gene (5 bases). Germline CDR1 and CDR2: PRHDT and FYEKMQ (reference sequence). The CDR3 length is 15 residues. The V end was cut by 4 bases, the J end by 3 bases, with 16 bases between. The CDR3 bases are TGTGCCAGCAGCTCACGCACCGGGAAGCACTACGAGCAGTACTTC. It codes for CASSSRTGKHYEQYF.

As concerns this clone: Germline is not matched at one junction end, which may reflect a read error. The chain recombines TRBV7-7 with TRBJ2-7; D remains unclear. This CDR3 region has 15 residues. The germline gives CDR1 SSHAT, CDR2 FNYEAQ (reference sequence). In DNA, the CDR3 is TGTGCTAGCAGCTCCGGTCCCGGAGTATCCTACGAGCAGTACTTC. This encodes CASSSGPGVSYEQYF.

The J gene is TRBJ2-5, the V gene TRBV5-6; D may be TRBD2 (5 bases). Germline CDR1 reads SGHDT; CDR2 reads YYEEEE. The CDR3 extends over 13 amino acids. The V end was cut by 0 bases, the J end by 4 bases, with 7 bases between. CDR3 loop: CASSLVEGETQYF. In DNA, the CDR3 is TGTGCCAGCAGCTTGGTTGAGGGAGAGACCCAGTACTTC.

For this clone: Other DNA sequences in the sample encode the same CDR3. The rearrangement uses TRBV7-9 and TRBJ2-7; tentative D call: TRBD1 (5 bases). Deletions cut 3 bases from V and 2 bases from J, with 8 bases between. CDR3 length equals 13 residues. Looked up from germline, CDR1 is SEHNR and CDR2 is FQNEAQ (reference sequence). This chain's CDR3 is CASSFPGTYEQYF. CDR3 nucleotides: TGTGCCAGCAGCTTTCCAGGGACCTACGAGCAGTACTTC. Looking up the rest from reference TRBV7-9 and TRBJ2-7 gives the full variable domain: DTGVSQNPRHKITKRGQNVTFRCDPISEHNRLYWYRQTLGQGPEFLTYFQNEAQLEKSRLLSDRFSAERPKGSFSTLEIQRTEQGDSAMYLCASSFPGTYEQYFGPGTRLTVT.

A single count supports this clone. The CDR3 loop is CASSVSGTGIGYTF. CDR3 bases: TGTGCCAGCAGCGTCTCGGGGACAGGGATAGGCTACACCTTC. V and J are TRBV28 and TRBJ1-2; 9 nucleotides agree with TRBD1. CDR1 is MDHEN and CDR2 is SYDVKM in the germline V gene. This CDR3 comprises 14 residues. J was trimmed by 8 bases and V by 6 bases; bases with no gene match: 10.

This chain connects TRBV5-1 to TRBJ2-1, with 11 bases matching TRBD2. The junction had 10 bases not matched to a gene; V was cut back by 3 bases and J by 5 bases. Germline V gives CDR1 SGHRS, CDR2 YFSETQ. This CDR3 spans 17 amino acids. The CDR3 sequence is CASSWYTGTSGNNEQFF. CDR3 sequence (DNA): TGCGCCAGCAGCTGGTACACCGGGACTAGCGGAAACAATGAGCAGTTCTTC.

This chain links TRBV28 with TRBJ2-5; 7 bases are shared with TRBD2. V lost 3 bases and J lost 5; bases outside the gene matches: 15. Germline loops: CDR1 MDHEN, CDR2 SYDVKM. This CDR3 is 17 amino acids long. CDR3: CASSFGFAGELGETQYF. The CDR3 region has the DNA TGTGCCAGCAGTTTCGGTTTCGCGGGGGAACTCGGGGAGACCCAGTACTTC. The complete variable domain, with remaining parts taken from reference TRBV28 and TRBJ2-5, reads DVKVTQSSRYLVKRTGEKVFLECVQDMDHENMFWYRQDPGLGLRLIYFSYDVKMKEKGDIPEGYSVSREKKERFSLILESASTNQTSMYLCASSFGFAGELGETQYFGPGTRLLVL.